One and the same sample provided the 28 T cell receptor beta chains below, sequenced in a study of T cell repertoires in cytomegalovirus infection. Each CDR3 protein is one row after TCRdb ran MiXCR on the reads. The table records some 940,000 distinct CDR3 sequences, approximately 31% of them present only once. These receptors' targets are unknown. The starting material was cultured CD8+ T cells from PBMCs, obtained from culture after CMV antigen stimulation. The receptors derive from a human donor in good health (CMV status not recorded). Some clones in this sample may be carry-over from other donors' samples.

This clonotype was detected many times. The rearrangement joins TRBV19 to TRBJ1-1; weak D call: TRBD1 (5 bases). V shed 3 bases and J shed 2 bases, with 10 bases lying between them. CDR3 length equals 14 residues. Germline CDR1 is LNHDA and CDR2 is SQIVND (reference sequence). The CDR3 region is CASSIGGANTEAFF. The DNA of the CDR3 is TGTGCCAGTAGTATTGGTGGGGCTAACACTGAAGCTTTCTTT.

The chain couples TRBV2 to TRBJ1-1, with D perhaps TRBD1 (5 bases). Trimming stripped 9 bases from V and 0 bases from J, with 14 bases between. The germline CDR1 and CDR2 sequences are SNHLY and FYNNEI. The CDR3 totals 14 residues. The CDR3 DNA reads TGTGCCAGGGTAGGAGGGGAGATGAACACTGAAGCTTTCTTT. Protein: CARVGGEMNTEAFF. Combining the CDR3 with reference TRBV2 and TRBJ1-1 gives the whole variable domain EPEVTQTPSHQVTQMGQEVILRCVPISNHLYFYWYRQILGQKVEFLVSFYNNEISEKSEIFDDQFSVERPDGSNFTLKIRSTKLEDSAMYFCARVGGEMNTEAFFGQGTRLTVV.

This clonotype was found a few times. This chain joins TRBV29-1 and TRBJ2-4, with D possibly TRBD2 on 6 matching bases. Trimming removed 4 bases at V and 8 bases at J, with 15 bases between. Germline assignment: CDR1 SQVTM and CDR2 ANQGSEA. The CDR3 spans 13 residues. Written as DNA, the CDR3 is TGCAGCGTTGGCCCCACAGGCGGGGACATTCAGTACTTC. Encoded protein: CSVGPTGGDIQYF.

This clonotype was counted between two and nine times. V gene TRBV7-9 combines with J gene TRBJ2-7; possible D gene TRBD1, 5 bases. The germline CDR1 and CDR2 sequences are SEHNR and FQNEAQ (reference sequence). Trimming took off 1 base at V and 6 bases at J, with 10 bases between the two ends. CDR3 length: 13 amino acids. CDR3 coding DNA: TGTGCCAGCAGCTTAGGTGGGGCATCCGAGCAGTACGTC. Translated: CASSLGGASEQYV.

The V and J genes are TRBV13 and TRBJ2-5, with D possibly matching TRBD1 (6 bases). The CDR3 spans 15 residues. V was trimmed by 0 bases and J by 4 bases, leaving 12 bases between them. From germline, CDR1 is PRHDT and CDR2 FYEKMQ (reference sequence). The CDR3 protein is CASSLGGAIGETQYF. CDR3 nucleotide sequence: TGTGCCAGCAGCTTAGGGGGGGCGATCGGAGAGACCCAGTACTTC.

This clonotype was detected a few times. The chain couples TRBV2 to TRBJ1-2, with D perhaps TRBD1 (5 bases). Germline assignment: CDR1 SNHLY and CDR2 FYNNEI. The CDR3 has 12 residues. V was pared by 7 bases and J by 4 bases, with 10 bases between. The CDR3 region is CASTGGVYGYTF. The DNA of the CDR3 is TGTGCCAGCACCGGAGGGGTCTATGGCTACACCTTC.

This clonotype has just a few counts. This may be a read error: a much more frequent sequence differs by one nucleotide. J is TRBJ2-1 and V is TRBV7-2; D might be TRBD1 (6 bases). This CDR3 spans 14 amino acids. Looked up from germline, CDR1 is SGHTA and CDR2 is FQGNSA. V lost 3 bases and J 5 bases, leaving 11 bases between the germline ends. CDR3 DNA sequence: TGTGCCAGCAGCTTGGGGACAACCCACAATGAGCAGTTCTTC. Protein product: CASSLGTTHNEQFF.

This clonotype was seen many times. This rearrangement joins TRBV7-6 to TRBJ1-2; tentatively, D is TRBD1 (6 bases). This CDR3 region has 17 residues. V lost 2 bases, J lost 4 bases, and 20 bases lay in between. From germline, CDR1 is SGHVS and CDR2 FNYEAQ. The CDR3 region is CASSLYMDSLNPYGYTF. CDR3 nucleotides: TGTGCCAGCAGCTTATATATGGACAGTTTAAATCCCTATGGCTACACCTTC.

The chain has TRBV27 and TRBJ2-3, with 7 bases aligning to TRBD1. The CDR3 sequence is 18 residues long. With 3 bases clipped from V and 0 bases from J, the junction kept 12 bases outside the gene matches. Germline CDR1 reads MNHEY; CDR2 reads SMNVEV (reference sequence). CDR3 DNA: TGTGCCAGCAGTTTCCTCCTACCCGGGGACAGAAGCACAGATACGCAGTATTTT. Protein: CASSFLLPGDRSTDTQYF.

This clonotype has only a few counts. The chain combines TRBV12-3 or TRBV12-4 with TRBJ2-5; 7 bases fit TRBD2. Trimming took 7 bases from V and 5 from J; bases not matched to a gene: 4. This CDR3 spans 12 amino acids. In DNA form, the CDR3 reads TGTGCCAGCAAAGGACTAGAGGAGACCCAGTACTTC. This encodes CASKGLEETQYF.

Worth noting for this clonotype: Mismatch with germline at one junction end may stem from a read error. This chain connects TRBV11-2 to TRBJ1-1; 8 nucleotides agree with TRBD1. CDR3 length equals 13 residues. Germline lookup yields CDR1 SGHAT and CDR2 FQNNGV. Here the CDR3 reads CACSFPGQVEAFF. As DNA, the CDR3 is TGTGCCTGCAGCTTTCCGGGACAGGTGGAAGCTTTCTTT.

This clonotype was picked up a small number of times. The chain carries TRBV19 and TRBJ2-5; D not certain. CDR3 length: 13 amino acids. Deletions cut 5 bases from V and 5 bases from J, with 12 bases between. The germline gives CDR1 LNHDA, CDR2 SQIVND (reference sequence). In DNA form, the CDR3 reads TGTGCCAGTAGTCCCCAGGTACAGGAGACCCAGTACTTC. Its protein product is CASSPQVQETQYF.

J is TRBJ2-7 and V is TRBV12-5; TRBD1 might be the D (5 bases). V dropped 3 bases and J dropped 2 bases, with 20 bases sitting between them. The CDR3 spans 17 residues. The germline CDR1 and CDR2 sequences are LGHNT and FRNRAP. CDR3 DNA sequence: TGTGCTAGTGGTTTCTCTGTGGCAGGGTCCCCGACCTACGAGCAGTACTTC. This translates into CASGFSVAGSPTYEQYF.

Comments on this clonotype: A read error may explain this, as a much larger clone is one base away. The V call is TRBV7-8, the J call TRBJ2-3, with 10 bases fitting TRBD1. V was pared by 4 bases and J by 5 bases, with 6 bases of the junction left unmatched. There are 15 residues in the CDR3. From germline, CDR1 is SGHVS and CDR2 FQNEAQ. The CDR3 region is CASSSRTGGIDTQYF. CDR3 DNA sequence: TGTGCCAGCAGCTCTAGGACAGGGGGAATAGATACGCAGTATTTT.

This clonotype was observed a few times. This chain uses TRBV20-1 with TRBJ2-7; D assignment may be TRBD1 or TRBD2 (5 bases each). The CDR3 consists of 13 residues. V lost 5 bases, J lost 4 bases, and 15 bases lay in between. CDR1 is DFQATT, CDR2 SNEGSKA, per germline (reference sequence). The CDR3 spells CSAFRENAYEQYV. The CDR3, as DNA: TGCAGTGCTTTCAGGGAGAACGCATACGAGCAGTACGTC.

This clonotype was seen many times. V is TRBV7-2 and J is TRBJ2-7, with 8 positions matching TRBD1. The CDR3 runs 18 residues. Germline CDR1 is SGHTA and CDR2 is FQGNSA. The V and J ends lost 1 base and 4 bases, in that order; junction bases with no gene match: 15. CDR3 DNA sequence: TGTGCCAGCAGCTTAGGTCCACCGGACAGGGCGGCAAGTTACGAGCAGTACGTC. Translation: CASSLGPPDRAASYEQYV.

This clonotype was detected many times. V is TRBV7-2 and J is TRBJ1-1; 9 nucleotides agree with TRBD1. Germline CDR1 reads SGHTA; CDR2 reads FQGNSA. The CDR3 is 15 residues long. Losses at the gene ends were 5 bases for V and 4 bases for J; bases not matched to a gene: 8. Here the CDR3 reads CASSASGQGGTEAFF. The CDR3 region has the DNA TGTGCCAGCAGCGCCTCGGGACAGGGAGGCACTGAAGCTTTCTTT.

V is TRBV29-1 and J is TRBJ2-7, with 8 bases matching TRBD1. Germline trimming cut 3 bases from V and 2 bases from J; bases unmatched to any gene: 6. The CDR3 is 14 residues long. Looked up from germline, CDR1 is SQVTM and CDR2 is ANQGSEA. CDR3 in amino acids: CSVERQGATYEQYF. DNA of the CDR3: TGCAGCGTTGAGAGGCAGGGGGCCACCTACGAGCAGTACTTC.

This clonotype was found many times. The chain joins TRBV7-6 to TRBJ2-1; TRBD1 aligns across 8 bases. V gave up 2 bases and J gave up 8 bases; unmatched junction bases: 17. Germline V CDR1 and CDR2: SGHVS, FNYEAQ. This CDR3 spans 18 amino acids. The CDR3 region is CASSLSQWQGASRDEQFF. The CDR3 DNA is TGTGCCAGCAGCTTATCCCAGTGGCAGGGGGCTTCTAGGGATGAGCAGTTCTTC.

There are many counts of this clonotype. The V and J genes are TRBV27 and TRBJ2-5; TRBD2 aligns across 13 bases. CDR3 length equals 15 residues. Germline V gene data show CDR1 as MNHEY and CDR2 as SMNVEV (reference sequence). V dropped 6 bases and J dropped 4; count of bases not matched to a gene: 5. The CDR3 sequence: CASRLLAGGRETQYF. The CDR3 DNA sequence: TGTGCCAGCAGGCTACTAGCGGGGGGGCGAGAGACCCAGTACTTC.

This chain links TRBV20-1 with TRBJ1-4; D is ambiguous. Germline values: CDR1 DFQATT, CDR2 SNEGSKA (reference sequence). The CDR3 covers 15 residues. Trimming left V 0 bases short and J 8 bases short, with 16 bases between. The CDR3 spells CSARDPREVWEKLFF. DNA for the CDR3: TGCAGTGCTAGAGATCCGAGGGAGGTGTGGGAAAAACTGTTTTTT.

The rearrangement uses TRBV20-1 and TRBJ1-1, with D uncertain. The CDR3 has 9 residues. Trimming shortened V by 4 bases and J by 8 bases, and 5 bases separated the two germline ends. Germline V CDR1 and CDR2: DFQATT, SNEGSKA (reference sequence). The CDR3 DNA reads as TGCAGTGCTACGGGAGAAGCTTTCTTT. This gives the protein CSATGEAFF.

The DNA of the CDR3 is TGTGCCACCAGCAGCGAGGGGACAGGGCTTAAGCCCCAGCATTTT. Translated: CATSSEGTGLKPQHF. The chain employs TRBV15 and TRBJ1-5; 9 positions agree with TRBD1. J gave up 8 bases and V 3 bases, and 8 bases lay outside the gene matches. CDR1 and CDR2 (germline): LNHNV, YYDKDF (reference sequence). The CDR3 runs 15 residues. Based on the CDR3 plus reference TRBV15 and TRBJ1-5, the full variable domain is DAMVIQNPRYQVTQFGKPVTLSCSQTLNHNVMYWYQQKSSQAPKLLFHYYDKDFNNEADTPDNFQSRRPNTSFCFLDIRSPGLGDTAMYLCATSSEGTGLKPQHFGDGTRLSIL.

The chain is built from TRBV7-6 and TRBJ2-3; perhaps D is TRBD1 or TRBD2 (5 bases each). The CDR3 has 15 amino acids. Germline V gene lookup returns CDR1 SGHVS and CDR2 FNYEAQ. V was pared by 5 bases and J by 3 bases, with 15 bases between. The DNA for the CDR3 is TGTGCCAGCAGCCCCTTAGAAGGGGAGACAGATACGCAGTATTTT. Translation: CASSPLEGETDTQYF.

The chain uses TRBV7-2 and TRBJ2-4; TRBD1 or TRBD2 may be the D gene (5 bases each). The germline V and J ends were trimmed by 5 bases and 1 base, with 24 bases remaining between them. The CDR3 has 19 residues. Germline CDR1 and CDR2: SGHTA and FQGNSA. The CDR3 coding sequence is TGTGCCAGCAGCCGCACCAACTCGGCAACTTGGGGGGCCAAAAACATTCAGTACTTC. It specifies CASSRTNSATWGAKNIQYF.

A remark on this clonotype: One junction end disagrees with the germline gene, perhaps due to a read error. The V and J genes are TRBV19 and TRBJ1-5; TRBD1 is a possible D gene (5 bases). The CDR3 has 16 residues. Germline CDR1 reads LNHDA; CDR2 reads SQIVND (reference sequence). CDR3 protein: CVSSIYRDVLNQPQHF. CDR3 coding DNA: TGTGTCAGTAGTATATATCGGGACGTCCTTAATCAGCCCCAGCATTTT.

This clonotype appeared many times. V and J are TRBV29-1 and TRBJ2-2, with 9 bases matching TRBD1. CDR3 length equals 15 residues. Germline-derived CDR1 and CDR2 are SQVTM and ANQGSEA. The ends lost 1 base at V and 5 bases at J; junction bases unmatched: 5. The CDR3 loop reads CSVEGGQGRTGELFF. Here the CDR3 DNA reads TGCAGCGTTGAAGGGGGACAGGGACGGACCGGGGAGCTGTTTTTT.

The chain employs TRBV27 and TRBJ1-2; 9 bases are a match to TRBD1. V shed 6 bases and J 8 bases; nucleotides not matched to a gene: 13. CDR3 length equals 15 residues. Germline lookup yields CDR1 MNHEY and CDR2 SMNVEV (reference sequence). This CDR3 is CASSPRLQGAGGYTF. The CDR3 DNA is TGTGCCAGCAGCCCCCGACTACAGGGGGCGGGCGGCTACACCTTC.